One sample yielded the 19 T cell receptor beta chains listed below, sequenced in a study of blood T cell repertoires in COVID-19. Using immunoSEQ multiplex PCR, the repertoire was profiled, and TCRdb retains in-frame clones only, with some absent. Counted here are 150,000 to 180,000 clones, around 82% occurring once; the ten biggest clones make up 0.63%. Input material: peripheral blood. These receptors were obtained from a man in his sixties with COVID-19, enrolled during active disease.

The chain is built from TRBV7-9 and TRBJ1-5; D is unresolved. The CDR3 has 14 amino acids. CDR1 and CDR2 (germline): SEHNR, FQNEAQ (reference sequence). The V end lost 3 bases, the J end lost 3 bases, and 9 bases lay between the germline ends. CDR3 region: CASSFTGNNQPQHF. CDR3 DNA: TGTGCCAGCAGCTTCACCGGGAACAATCAGCCCCAGCATTTT.

The chain links TRBV6-2 or TRBV6-3 to TRBJ1-6; 7 nucleotides align to TRBD1. Germline V gene lookup returns CDR1 MNHEY and CDR2 SVGEGT. The trim removed 6 bases at V and 13 bases at J, leaving 9 bases unmatched. CDR3 length equals 13 residues. The CDR3 here is CASSRDSLSPLHF. As DNA, the CDR3 is TGTGCCAGCAGCCGGGACAGTCTTTCCCCCCTCCACTTT.

The chain uses TRBV3-1 (or the pseudogene TRBV3-2) and TRBJ2-3, with 9 bases lining up with TRBD2. Trimming took 3 bases from V and 0 from J; bases not matched to a gene: 10. This CDR3 is 18 amino acids long. From germline, CDR1 is LGHDT and CDR2 YNNKEL (reference sequence). In DNA form, the CDR3 reads TGTGCCAGCAGCCAGTTTTTGACTAGCGGCTCTAGCACAGATACGCAGTATTTT. As protein: CASSQFLTSGSSTDTQYF.

The chain links TRBV5-1 to TRBJ1-1; no definite D call. With 5 bases removed from V and 1 base from J, the gap between germline ends came to 6 bases. Germline V lookup: CDR1 SGHRS, CDR2 YFSETQ. This CDR3 contains 12 residues. As DNA, the CDR3 is TGCGCCAGCAGTGAAGCGAACACTGAAGCTTTCTTT. Its protein product is CASSEANTEAFF.

The rearrangement joins TRBV28 to TRBJ1-2; no reliable D call. The germline V and J ends were trimmed by 7 bases and 8 bases, with 17 bases remaining between them. This CDR3 is built from 13 residues. Germline V lookup: CDR1 MDHEN, CDR2 SYDVKM. The CDR3 spells CASTPPPPRGYTF. The CDR3, as DNA: TGTGCCAGCACCCCACCTCCGCCTCGGGGCTACACCTTC.

V gene TRBV7-8 combines with J gene TRBJ1-6; D may be TRBD1 (5 bases). The CDR3 consists of 16 residues. The V end lost 1 base, the J end lost 6 bases, and 13 bases lay between the germline ends. Germline V lookup: CDR1 SGHVS, CDR2 FQNEAQ. The CDR3 DNA is TGTGCCAGCAGCTTAGGGCCAGAGGGACTTAATTCACCCCTCCACTTT. It is translated as CASSLGPEGLNSPLHF.

This rearrangement joins TRBV5-6 to TRBJ2-7; TRBD1 might be the D (6 bases). Germline CDR1 reads SGHDT; CDR2 reads YYEEEE. V lost 0 bases and J 8 bases, leaving 12 bases between the germline ends. The CDR3 is 13 residues long. CDR3 sequence: CASSLGTAVKQYF. The CDR3 DNA reads as TGTGCCAGCAGCTTGGGGACAGCCGTGAAGCAGTACTTC.

CDR3 nucleotide sequence: TGTGCCAGCAGTTCCCGGGTTGGGCCCCAGCATTTT. This codes for CASSSRVGPQHF. This chain connects TRBV12-3 or TRBV12-4 to TRBJ1-5; D call uncertain. Trimming took off 4 bases at V and 9 bases at J, with 10 bases between the two ends. This CDR3 comprises 12 residues.

V usage is TRBV15 and J usage is TRBJ1-4, with 8 bases matching TRBD1. Looked up from germline, CDR1 is LNHNV and CDR2 is YYDKDF (reference sequence). The J segment lost 10 bases and the V segment lost 1 base, leaving 14 bases of the junction unmatched. CDR3 size: 17 residues. The CDR3 DNA follows: TGTGCCACCAGCAGAGTGGTGAAACAGGGGGAGACTGGAAAACTGTTTTTT. Translation gives CATSRVVKQGETGKLFF.

This chain uses TRBV28 with TRBJ1-2; TRBD1 aligns across 7 bases. The CDR3 length is 14 residues. Germline V gene data show CDR1 as MDHEN and CDR2 as SYDVKM. The V segment lost 7 bases and the J segment 6 bases; nucleotides outside the gene matches: 11. The chain's CDR3 is CASITGQGVDGYTF. As DNA, the CDR3 is TGTGCCAGCATCACAGGGCAGGGGGTAGATGGCTACACCTTC.

The V call is TRBV7-3, the J call TRBJ2-7; possible D gene TRBD1, 6 bases. V was pared by 5 bases and J by 1 base, with 15 bases between. Germline V gives CDR1 SGHTA, CDR2 FQGTGA. This CDR3 is built from 15 residues. The CDR3 coding sequence is TGTGCCAGCAGCCTCTACCGAGGGGGTTCCTACGAGCAGTACTTC. Protein sequence: CASSLYRGGSYEQYF.

V and J are TRBV11-1 and TRBJ2-1; TRBD2 might be the D (5 bases). CDR3 length equals 14 residues. V gave up 4 bases and J gave up 0 bases, with 7 bases separating them. Germline V gene lookup returns CDR1 SGHAT and CDR2 FQDESV (reference sequence). CDR3 loop: CASSSGSSYNEQFF. The CDR3 DNA reads TGTGCCAGCAGCTCTGGGAGCTCCTACAATGAGCAGTTCTTC.

This clone was seen only a few times. The chain combines TRBV19 with TRBJ1-2, with 7 positions matching TRBD1. Germline V lookup: CDR1 LNHDA, CDR2 SQIVND (reference sequence). V lost 7 bases, J lost 4 bases, and 9 bases stayed unmatched. The CDR3 sequence is 14 residues long. The CDR3: CASTTTGTTYGYTF. CDR3 nucleotides: TGTGCCAGTACCACGACAGGGACGACCTATGGCTACACCTTC.

V gene TRBV7-9 combines with J gene TRBJ1-2; D gene unclear. CDR1 and CDR2 (germline): SEHNR, FQNEAQ (reference sequence). The V end lost 2 bases, the J end lost 8 bases, and 12 bases lay between the germline ends. The CDR3 extends over 13 amino acids. DNA for the CDR3: TGTGCCAGCAGCTTAAGCGGCCTTGACGGCTACACCTTC. Amino acids: CASSLSGLDGYTF.

This clone was seen a few times. This chain uses TRBV24-1 with TRBJ2-1; D possibly corresponds to TRBD1 (6 bases). CDR3 length: 13 residues. V shed 7 bases and J shed 2 bases, with 8 bases lying between them. CDR1 is KGHDR, CDR2 SFDVKD, per germline. For the CDR3, the DNA is TGTGCCACCAGCGGACAGCCCTACAATGAGCAGTTCTTC. This translates into CATSGQPYNEQFF.

The V gene is TRBV30, the J gene TRBJ1-1, with TRBD1 identical over 9 bases. The germline gives CDR1 GTSNPN, CDR2 SVGIG (reference sequence). The CDR3 extends over 15 amino acids. V was pared by 1 base and J by 4 bases, with 7 bases of the junction left unmatched. The CDR3 DNA reads as TGTGCCTGGAGTGAAACAGGGGGCCCCGGCACTGAAGCTTTCTTT. Translating it yields CAWSETGGPGTEAFF.

The J gene is TRBJ2-5, the V gene TRBV4-1; perhaps TRBD2 as D (5 bases). Germline loops: CDR1 MGHRA, CDR2 YSYEKL. This CDR3 spans 14 amino acids. Trimming removed 1 base from V and 4 bases from J, with 10 bases in between. The CDR3 DNA reads as TGCGCCAGCAGCCAAGGAGAGGGCGGAGAGACCCAGTACTTC. Translated, it gives CASSQGEGGETQYF.

In DNA form, the CDR3 reads TGTGCCAGTAGTATTTCCGGGGGGGGTACCTACGAGCAGTACTTC. Amino acids: CASSISGGGTYEQYF. V gene TRBV19 combines with J gene TRBJ2-7, with 8 bases aligning to TRBD2. The germline V gene has CDR1 LNHDA and CDR2 SQIVND (reference sequence). The CDR3 consists of 15 residues. With 3 bases clipped from V and 2 bases from J, the junction kept 6 bases outside the gene matches.

The chain employs TRBV6-5 and TRBJ1-5; D gene uncertain. Trimming cost V 6 bases and J 3 bases, with 12 bases left between them. This CDR3 comprises 14 residues. Looked up from germline, CDR1 is MNHEY and CDR2 is SVGAGI. The CDR3 reads CASRPGTLNQPQHF. CDR3 DNA: TGTGCCAGCAGACCAGGCACGCTCAATCAGCCCCAGCATTTT.